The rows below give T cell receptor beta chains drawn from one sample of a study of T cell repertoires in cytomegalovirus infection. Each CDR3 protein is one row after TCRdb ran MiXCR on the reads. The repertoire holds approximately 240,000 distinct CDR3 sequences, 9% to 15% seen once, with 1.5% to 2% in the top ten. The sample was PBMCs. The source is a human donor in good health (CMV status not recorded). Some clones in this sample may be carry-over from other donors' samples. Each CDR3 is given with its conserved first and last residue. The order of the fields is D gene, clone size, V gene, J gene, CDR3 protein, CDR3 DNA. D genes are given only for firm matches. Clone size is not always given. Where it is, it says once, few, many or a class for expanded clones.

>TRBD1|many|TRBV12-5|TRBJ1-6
CARDRGWSDNSPLHF
TGTGCTAGGGACAGGGGTTGGAGTGATAATTCACCCCTCCACTTT
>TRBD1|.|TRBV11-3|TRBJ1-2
CASSSDRGNGYTF
TGTGCCAGCAGCTCAGACAGGGGAAACGGCTACACCTTC
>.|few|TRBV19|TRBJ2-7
CASMGDGTHEQYF
TGTGCCAGTATGGGGGACGGTACCCACGAGCAGTACTTC
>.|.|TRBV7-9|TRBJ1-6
CASSDRWASGNSPLHF
TGTGCCAGCAGTGACAGGTGGGCGTCGGGTAATTCACCCCTCCACTTT
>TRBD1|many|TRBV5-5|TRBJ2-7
CASSFPGDRGYEQYF
TGTGCCAGCAGCTTTCCCGGGGACAGGGGCTACGAGCAGTACTTC
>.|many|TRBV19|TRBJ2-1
CASSIEVMSYNEQFF
TGTGCCAGTAGTATAGAGGTTATGTCCTACAATGAGCAGTTCTTC
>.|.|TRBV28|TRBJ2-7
CASTDPGYEQYF
TGTGCCAGCACCGATCCAGGGTACGAGCAGTACTTC
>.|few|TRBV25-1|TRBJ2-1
CASSALDSYNEQFF
TGTGCCAGCAGTGCATTGGACAGCTACAATGAGCAGTTCTTC
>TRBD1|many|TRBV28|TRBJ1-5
CASSSGTGGQPQHF
TGTGCCAGCAGTTCGGGGACAGGGGGTCAGCCCCAGCATTTT
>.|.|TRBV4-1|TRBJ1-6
CASSQADSQGALHF
TGCGCCAGCAGCCAAGCTGACTCTCAGGGTGCCCTCCACTTT
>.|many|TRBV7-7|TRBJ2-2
CASSRTGLNTGELFF
TGTGCCAGCAGCCGGACCGGGCTGAACACCGGGGAGCTGTTTTTT
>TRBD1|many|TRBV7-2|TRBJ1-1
CASRLKTGSTNTEAFF
TGTGCCAGCAGGCTTAAGACAGGGAGTACGAACACTGAAGCTTTCTTT
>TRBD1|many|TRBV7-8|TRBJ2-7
CASRLTGSRQYF
TGTGCCAGCAGATTGACAGGGTCGAGGCAGTACTTC
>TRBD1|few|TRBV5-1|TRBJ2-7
CASSLEGYRGAYEQYF
TGCGCCAGCAGCTTGGAGGGGTACAGGGGGGCCTACGAGCAGTACTTC
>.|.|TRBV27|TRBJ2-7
CASSSTSSISYEQYF
TGTGCCAGCAGTTCCACTTCCTCAATATCCTACGAGCAGTACTTC
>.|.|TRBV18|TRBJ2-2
CASSPPVQENTGELFF
TGTGCCAGCTCACCCCCTGTACAGGAGAACACCGGGGAGCTGTTTTTT
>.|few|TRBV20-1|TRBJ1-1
CSARPLLQPGMNTEAFF
TGCAGTGCTAGACCCCTACTCCAACCAGGGATGAACACTGAAGCTTTCTTT
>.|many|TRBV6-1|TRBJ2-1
CASSEAGWNEQFF
TGTGCCAGCAGTGAAGCTGGTTGGAATGAGCAGTTCTTC
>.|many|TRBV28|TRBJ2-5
CASRRGDQETQYF
TGTGCCAGCAGACGCGGGGACCAAGAGACCCAGTACTTC
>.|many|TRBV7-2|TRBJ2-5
CASSLVATYQETQYF
TGTGCCAGCAGCTTAGTGGCCACTTACCAAGAGACCCAGTACTTC
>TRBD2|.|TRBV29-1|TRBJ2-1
CSAQTSGGRNNEQFF
TGCAGCGCCCAGACTAGCGGGGGGCGTAACAATGAGCAGTTCTTC
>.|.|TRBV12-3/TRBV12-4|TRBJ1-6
CASSGVGQYSPLHF
TGTGCCAGCAGTGGGGTAGGGCAGTATTCACCCCTCCACTTT
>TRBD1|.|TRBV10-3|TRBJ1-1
CAISDRTGDTEAFF
TGTGCCATCAGTGATCGGACAGGGGATACTGAAGCTTTCTTT
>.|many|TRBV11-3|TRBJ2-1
CASSPQRNEQFF
TGTGCCAGCAGCCCACAGAGAAATGAGCAGTTCTTC
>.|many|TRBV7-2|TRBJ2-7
CASSSMVQGGSYEQYF
TGTGCCAGCAGCTCCATGGTCCAGGGGGGTTCCTACGAGCAGTACTTC
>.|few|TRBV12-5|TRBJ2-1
CASGLALGTSPNEQFF
TGTGCTAGTGGTTTGGCCCTAGGGACTTCCCCCAATGAGCAGTTCTTC
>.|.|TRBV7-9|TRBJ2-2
CASSSHRERPGELFF
TGTGCCAGCAGCTCCCACAGGGAACGACCCGGGGAGCTGTTTTTT
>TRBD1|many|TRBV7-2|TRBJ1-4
CASSLVRGNEKLFF
TGTGCCAGCAGCTTAGTCAGGGGGAATGAAAAACTGTTTTTT
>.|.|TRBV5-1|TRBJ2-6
CASSSRLSGANVLTF
TGCGCCAGCAGCAGTCGTCTCTCTGGGGCCAACGTCCTGACTTTC
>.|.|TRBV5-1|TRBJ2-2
CASSLEGRPNTGELFF
TGCGCCAGCAGCTTGGAAGGTAGACCGAACACCGGGGAGCTGTTTTTT
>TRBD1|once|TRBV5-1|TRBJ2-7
CASSLEPTGGYEQYF
TGCGCCAGCAGCCTGGAACCGACAGGGGGCTACGAGCAGTACTTC
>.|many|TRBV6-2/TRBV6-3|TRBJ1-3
CASSNAGTSENTIYF
TGTGCCAGCAGTAATGCCGGGACATCGGAAAACACCATATATTTT
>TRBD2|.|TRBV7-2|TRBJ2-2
CASSLQAGEVGGELFF
TGTGCCAGCAGCTTACAAGCGGGAGAAGTTGGCGGGGAGCTGTTTTTT
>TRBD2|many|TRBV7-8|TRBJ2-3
CASSRGTSGTDTQYF
TGTGCCAGCAGCAGGGGGACTAGCGGCACAGATACGCAGTATTTT
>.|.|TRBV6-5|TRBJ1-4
CASSSGAGSEKLFF
TGTGCCAGCAGCTCAGGGGCCGGGAGTGAAAAACTGTTTTTT
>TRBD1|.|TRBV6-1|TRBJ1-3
CASRRQGSAGNTIYF
TGTGCCAGCAGACGACAGGGAAGCGCGGGAAACACCATATATTTT
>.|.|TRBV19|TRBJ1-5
CASSLDRSQPQHF
TGTGCCAGTAGTTTAGACAGGAGTCAGCCCCAGCATTTT
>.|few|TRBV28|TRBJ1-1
CASSLSPSMNTEAFF
TGTGCCAGCAGTTTAAGTCCGTCGATGAACACTGAAGCTTTCTTT
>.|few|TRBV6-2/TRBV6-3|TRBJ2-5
CASSGTNRAETQYF
TGTGCCAGCAGTGGAACGAACCGGGCAGAGACCCAGTACTTC
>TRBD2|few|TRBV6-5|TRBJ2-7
CASSYSAPSGGSSYEQYF
TGTGCCAGCAGTTACTCGGCCCCTAGCGGGGGGAGCTCCTACGAGCAGTACTTC
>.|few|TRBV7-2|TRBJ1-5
CASSLDRFDSAQHF
TGTGCCAGCAGCCTCGACAGGTTTGATAGTGCCCAGCATTTT
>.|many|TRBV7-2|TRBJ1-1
CASSLGAGGDTEAFF
TGTGCCAGCAGCTTAGGGGCGGGTGGGGACACTGAAGCTTTCTTT
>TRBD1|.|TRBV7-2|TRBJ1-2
CASSPTGSGYTF
TGTGCCTCTAGCCCGACAGGGAGTGGCTACACCTTC
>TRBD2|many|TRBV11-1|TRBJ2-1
CASSITSGPKNEQFF
TGTGCCAGCAGCATAACTAGCGGGCCGAAGAATGAGCAGTTCTTC
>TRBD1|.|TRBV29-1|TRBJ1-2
CSVPGGARGYTF
TGCAGCGTTCCAGGGGGCGCGCGGGGCTACACCTTC
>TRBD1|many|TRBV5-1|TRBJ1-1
CASSAQQGLNTEAFF
TGCGCCAGCAGCGCTCAACAGGGGTTGAACACTGAAGCTTTCTTT
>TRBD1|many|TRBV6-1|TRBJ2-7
CASLDRGLLEQYF
TGTGCCAGCTTGGACAGGGGTTTACTCGAGCAGTACTTC
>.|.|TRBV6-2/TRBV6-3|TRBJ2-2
CASSLGHTNTGDLFF
TGTGCCAGCAGTTTGGGACACACGAACACCGGGGACCTGTTTTTT
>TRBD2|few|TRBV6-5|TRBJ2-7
CASSYRLAGGEQYF
TGTGCCAGCAGTTACCGACTAGCGGGGGGCGAGCAGTACTTC
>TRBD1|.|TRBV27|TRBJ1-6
CASSPGQGAGSPLHF
TGTGCCAGCAGTCCCGGACAGGGGGCAGGTTCACCCCTCCACTTT
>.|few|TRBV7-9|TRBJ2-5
CASSGQLRTAEETQYF
TGTGCCAGCAGCGGACAGCTTAGGACAGCAGAAGAGACCCAGTACTTC
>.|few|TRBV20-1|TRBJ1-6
CSAGARGYNSPLHF
TGCAGTGCTGGGGCACGAGGGTATAATTCACCCCTCCACTTT
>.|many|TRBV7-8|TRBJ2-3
CASSLAGTSTDTQYF
TGTGCCAGCAGCTTAGCCGGGACTAGCACAGATACGCAGTATTTT
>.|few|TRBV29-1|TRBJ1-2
CSVESPGGYTF
TGCAGCGTTGAGTCCCCCGGAGGCTACACCTTC
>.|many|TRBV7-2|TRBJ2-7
CASSPRGVVNEQYF
TGTGCCAGCAGCCCGAGGGGGGTTGTTAACGAGCAGTACTTC
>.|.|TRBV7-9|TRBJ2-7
CASTTNGHEQYF
TGTGCCAGCACCACGAACGGGCACGAGCAGTACTTC
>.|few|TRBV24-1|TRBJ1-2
CATSATRDDSNYGYTF
TGTGCCACCAGTGCTACCCGGGACGATTCTAACTATGGCTACACCTTC